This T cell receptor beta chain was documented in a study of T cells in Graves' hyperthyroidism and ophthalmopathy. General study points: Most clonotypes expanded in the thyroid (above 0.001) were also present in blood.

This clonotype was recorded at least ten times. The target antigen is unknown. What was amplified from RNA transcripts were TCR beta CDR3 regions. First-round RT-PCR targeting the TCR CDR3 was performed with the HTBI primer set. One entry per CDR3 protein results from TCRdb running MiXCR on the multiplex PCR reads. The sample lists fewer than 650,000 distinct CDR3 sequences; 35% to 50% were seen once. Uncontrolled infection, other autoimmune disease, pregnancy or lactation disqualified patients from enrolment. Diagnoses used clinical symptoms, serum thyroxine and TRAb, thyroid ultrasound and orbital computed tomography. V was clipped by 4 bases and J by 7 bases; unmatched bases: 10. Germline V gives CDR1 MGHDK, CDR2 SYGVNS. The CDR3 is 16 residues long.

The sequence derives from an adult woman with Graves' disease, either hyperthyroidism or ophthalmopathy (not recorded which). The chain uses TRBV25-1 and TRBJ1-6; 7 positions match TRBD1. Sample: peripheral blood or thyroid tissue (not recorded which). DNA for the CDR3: TGTGCCAGCAGTGCTAGAGAGGACAGGCAGAATTCACCCCTCCACTTT. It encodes CASSAREDRQNSPLHF.